This T cell receptor beta chain was identified in a study of cytotoxic CD8 clonotypes in ibrutinib-treated CLL. In the study overall: After median about 69 months, about 14 stayed in remission, about twelve progressed; responses roughly 25 partial, 2 complete. Response sampling took place at median around 12 months of treatment, range 6 to 36. Overall study results and limits: There were few public clonotypes, and on treatment they contracted or stayed stable.

Clones were sequenced by immunoSEQ multiplex PCR, and TCRdb holds only the in-frame ones, with some missing. The profile covers about 160,000 clones, with about 80% appearing a single time and roughly 2% taken by the ten largest. Around 2 micrograms of genomic DNA from cryopreserved PBMCs went into TCR beta libraries. Germline V gene lookup returns CDR1 SGHTA and CDR2 FQGNSA. Between the trimmed V and J ends, which lost 0 bases and 0 bases, there was a span of 11 bases. The CDR3 has 17 residues. As concerns this clone: Its antigen is still unknown.

The TCR was taken from a human donor with chronic lymphocytic leukemia. The rearrangement uses TRBV7-2 and TRBJ1-4; D is unresolved. The sequences come from PBMCs, collected after 12 months of ibrutinib treatment. The CDR3, as DNA: TGTGCCAGCAGCTTAGCCGGCAGGCGCGCAACTAATGAAAAACTGTTTTTT. The encoded protein is CASSLAGRRATNEKLFF. The whole variable domain, remainder taken from reference TRBV7-2 and TRBJ1-4, is GAGVSQSPSNKVTEKGKDVELRCDPISGHTALYWYRQSLGQGLEFLIYFQGNSAPDKSGLPSDRFSAERTGGSVSTLTIQRTQQEDSAVYLCASSLAGRRATNEKLFFGSGTQLSVL.